This entry is about one T cell receptor beta chain. This clonotype was picked up many times. Its antigen remains undetermined. No per-base quality is available; no much larger clone lies one base away. Hyperthyroidism patients were aged 18 to 65 years and newly diagnosed, with disease duration of less than 2 months. Exclusion was applied to patients with uncontrolled infections, other autoimmune diseases, pregnancy or lactation. Diagnoses relied on clinical symptoms, serum thyroxine and TRAb, thyroid ultrasound and orbital computed tomography. For progressor patients, blood was drawn at the first diagnosis of hyperthyroidism, before any ophthalmopathy symptoms had appeared. PBMCs were separated from under 11 ml of fresh peripheral blood using Ficoll-Paque density gradient centrifugation. Progressor patients were initially diagnosed with Graves' hyperthyroidism and developed ophthalmopathy during follow-up. Trizol reagent was used to extract total RNA, and RNA quality was then checked on an Agilent 2100 Bioanalyzer.

TCR beta CDR3 regions were amplified from RNA transcripts. For the first round of RT-PCR on the TCR CDR3, the HTBI primer set was used together with the Qiagen OneStep RT-PCR kit. Libraries were constructed in a second round of multiplex PCR, after which size selection and purification were carried out. Sequencing of the libraries was done on an Illumina HiSeq2000 using paired-end 100 bp reads. In the original analysis: SOAPnuke was used to process the raw data, removing reads that contained adapters or uncalled bases, had a mean Phred below 15, or lacked an exact match to the constant primer or identifier. COPE v1.2.5 was used to merge the high-quality paired reads, and each unique nucleotide sequence was defined as a clonotype. Clonotypes were aligned to IMGT TRBV, TRBD and TRBJ reference segments using MiTCR v1.1. Analysis was restricted to V-J combinations with a frequency above 0.0001, which covered about 99% of repertoires. The TCS score was defined as F50 (clonal expansion) divided by E x V (chaos), with BLOSUM62-based TCRdist calculated between CDR3 peptides within each V-J. Welch's t-statistics and random forest reduced fewer than 600 V-J features to fewer than 15, which were used in a naive Bayes classifier (R e1071). The public reads were run again by TCRdb, first through fastp at Q25 and then through MiXCR, and only productive beta chains were kept. Entries are consolidated by CDR3 protein sequence, retaining the most common genes and DNA. The V and J calls were determined by TCRdb, not by the authors. The sample yields about 160,000 distinct CDR3 sequences; around 8.9% were counted once. Approximately 20% of the sample rests with the top ten.

This sample is drawn from a study of T cells in Graves' hyperthyroidism and ophthalmopathy (dated by TCRdb to the late 2010s). Describing the broader study: Peripheral blood samples were taken at the time of initial diagnosis, prior to any treatment. In addition, the study compared T-cell repertoires in thyroid tissue and in blood from five to seven Graves' hyperthyroidism patients. TCR V-J signatures able to tell the groups apart were searched for in a discovery cohort of some 100 patients, of whom approximately 40 had Graves' ophthalmopathy and around 57 had stable Graves' hyperthyroidism. The approximately 90 discovery patients were randomly split 7:3 into training and test sets. Prospective prediction of ophthalmopathy was tested in an independent validation cohort of approximately 18 hyperthyroidism patients and 15 to 17 patients who later progressed to ophthalmopathy. According to the paper, TCR Vbeta CDR3 sequencing was carried out on 135 peripheral blood samples, which came from around 43 ophthalmopathy, 75 to 80 hyperthyroidism and roughly 17 progressor patients. Once sampling was done, hyperthyroidism patients were given methimazole at a starting dose of 30 mg daily, whereas ophthalmopathy patients were given high-dose intravenous methylprednisolone. Overall study outcomes, separate from this receptor: A model built on a 13 V-J signature distinguished ophthalmopathy from stable hyperthyroidism, reaching 85% to 90% sensitivity and about 81% specificity in cross-validation and 80%/75% in testing. In validation, progression to ophthalmopathy was predicted by the model with 65% to 71% sensitivity and 72% to 80% specificity, a median of approximately 7.1 months before onset. Most expanded thyroid clonotypes (frequency above 0.001) were also detected in blood, a finding suggesting that blood repertoires may reflect thyroid immune responses. Sample size was not statistically predetermined, and investigators were not blinded to group allocation.

From the cysteine through the phenylalanine, the CDR3 covers 16 amino acids. The DNA shown is the 48-base CDR3, in frame from base 1. CDR1 and CDR2, looked up from the germline V gene, are ENHRY and SYGVKD. V is pruned by 2 bases and J by 6 bases, leaving 6 bases of the junction without a gene match. The sequenced sample consisted of blood. The rearrangement joined TRBV10-3 to TRBJ2-1, and 11 bases in between align with TRBD2. The TCR sequence derives from a woman under 30 with Graves' hyperthyroidism that later progressed to Graves' ophthalmopathy. This receptor has the CDR3 CAISEMRLAGGNEQFF. The sequenced DNA is TGTGCCATCAGTGAGATGAGGCTAGCGGGAGGCAATGAGCAGTTCTTC.